The 13 T cell receptor beta chains in this list originate from one sample, sequenced in a study of identical twins. Using its own MiXCR run on the 5' RACE reads, TCRdb lists one record per CDR3 protein. The data show 450,000 or so distinct CDR3 sequences, roughly an eighth seen once. This sample also appeared in a second study, on yellow fever vaccine responses in identical twins.

The sample was CD4+ T cells sorted from blood. These receptors all come from a woman between 18 and 29 years old in good health.

This clonotype occurred a few times. V and J are TRBV27 and TRBJ2-1; the D call may be TRBD1 or TRBD2 (5 bases each). Looked up from germline, CDR1 is MNHEY and CDR2 is SMNVEV (reference sequence). V was clipped by 6 bases and J by 0 bases, with 15 bases between them. This CDR3 region has 16 residues. CDR3 sequence (DNA): TGTGCCAGCAGAGGGACGTGGGGAAGCTCCTACAATGAGCAGTTCTTC. The encoded protein is CASRGTWGSSYNEQFF.

This clonotype was found a few times. The rearrangement links TRBV20-1 to TRBJ1-5; possible D gene TRBD1, 5 bases. The CDR3 loop spans 14 amino acids. Germline V CDR1 and CDR2: DFQATT, SNEGSKA (reference sequence). V gave up 4 bases and J gave up 3 bases, with 13 bases separating them. CDR3 protein: CSAINRDSNQPQHF. The CDR3 DNA is TGCAGTGCTATAAACCGGGACTCCAATCAGCCCCAGCATTTT.

The chain couples TRBV2 to TRBJ2-1, with 11 bases lining up with TRBD2. CDR1 SNHLY and CDR2 FYNNEI come from the germline V gene. The CDR3 length is 15 residues. The J segment lost 5 bases and the V segment lost 2 bases, leaving 2 bases of the junction unmatched. The CDR3 nucleotides read TGTGCCAGCAGTGAATTGACTAGCGGGGACAATGAGCAGTTCTTC. Protein: CASSELTSGDNEQFF.

The rearrangement joins TRBV19 to TRBJ2-7, with no clear D. Trimming removed 1 base at V and 10 bases at J, with 8 bases between. Germline V lookup: CDR1 LNHDA, CDR2 SQIVND (reference sequence). The CDR3 runs to 11 residues. CDR3 sequence (DNA): TGTGCCAGTAGTATAGGTCAGGTACAGTACTTC. It translates to CASSIGQVQYF.

In its sample, this clonotype was seen a few times. In DNA form, the CDR3 reads TGTGCCAGCAGCGACCGACAGTACACCGGGGAGCTGTTTTTT. As protein: CASSDRQYTGELFF. The chain couples TRBV7-9 to TRBJ2-2, with D possibly TRBD1 on 5 matching bases. The CDR3 extends over 14 amino acids. Germline CDR1 reads SEHNR; CDR2 reads FQNEAQ (reference sequence). Between the trimmed V and J ends, which lost 5 bases and 3 bases, there was a span of 10 bases. The entire variable domain, with the rest obtained from reference TRBV7-9 and TRBJ2-2, is as follows: DTGVSQNPRHKITKRGQNVTFRCDPISEHNRLYWYRQTLGQGPEFLTYFQNEAQLEKSRLLSDRFSAERPKGSFSTLEIQRTEQGDSAMYLCASSDRQYTGELFFGEGSRLTVL.

Ten or more counts support this clonotype. This sequence joins TRBV12-3 or TRBV12-4 and TRBJ1-1; D is uncertain. This CDR3 contains 12 residues. With 3 bases removed from V and 4 bases from J, the gap between germline ends came to 6 bases. CDR3 residues: CASSFFPTEAFF. DNA for the CDR3: TGTGCCAGCAGTTTCTTCCCCACTGAAGCTTTCTTT.

The V and J genes are TRBV4-3 and TRBJ2-1; D is ambiguous. V lost 0 bases and J 3 bases, leaving 9 bases between the germline ends. Germline CDR1 is LGHNA and CDR2 is YSLEER. The CDR3 covers 15 residues. CDR3 nucleotide sequence: TGCGCCAGCAGCCAAGAGTATCCCGGCTACAATGAGCAGTTCTTC. It yields the protein CASSQEYPGYNEQFF.

This clonotype showed up just a few times. The V and J genes are TRBV29-1 and TRBJ2-7; D is possibly TRBD2 (5 bases). The germline gives CDR1 SQVTM, CDR2 ANQGSEA. CDR3 size: 11 residues. V was clipped by 6 bases and J by 1 base, with 7 bases between them. The CDR3 protein is CSVRDSYEQYF. The CDR3 DNA follows: TGCAGCGTGAGGGATTCCTACGAGCAGTACTTC.

This clonotype was observed at least ten times. V usage is TRBV24-1 and J usage is TRBJ2-1; no clear D gene. Germline V gene lookup returns CDR1 KGHDR and CDR2 SFDVKD. CDR3 length: 15 amino acids. V lost 0 bases and J 7 bases, leaving 12 bases between the germline ends. CDR3 loop: CATSDLQITRNEQFF. The CDR3 DNA follows: TGTGCCACCAGTGATTTGCAAATCACGAGAAATGAGCAGTTCTTC.

The rearrangement links TRBV5-1 to TRBJ2-3; D unresolved. The germline V and J ends were trimmed by 0 bases and 6 bases, with 17 bases remaining between them. The CDR3 is made up of 16 amino acids. CDR1 is SGHRS and CDR2 is YFSETQ in the germline V gene. The CDR3 protein is CASSLVGQAVGDTQYF. For the CDR3, the DNA is TGCGCCAGCAGCTTGGTGGGCCAGGCAGTAGGGGATACGCAGTATTTT.

This rearrangement joins TRBV6-1 to TRBJ2-6, with D unclear. Germline V lookup: CDR1 MNHNS, CDR2 SASEGT. The CDR3 covers 13 residues. Trimming cost V 3 bases and J 3 bases, with 3 bases left between them. The CDR3 spells CASSDGGANVLTF. The CDR3 DNA is TGTGCCAGCAGTGACGGTGGGGCCAACGTCCTGACTTTC.

The V call is TRBV5-1, the J call TRBJ2-7; D gene ambiguous. This CDR3 has 15 amino acids. Germline-derived CDR1 and CDR2 are SGHRS and YFSETQ. The V end lost 4 bases, the J end lost 0 bases, and 14 bases lay between the germline ends. This CDR3 is CASSTHTLGSYEQYF. The CDR3 nucleotides read TGCGCCAGCAGCACACACACCCTGGGCTCCTACGAGCAGTACTTC.

The J gene is TRBJ2-3, the V gene TRBV12-3 or TRBV12-4; 9 bases agree with TRBD2. The CDR3 length is 15 residues. Trimming cost V 7 bases and J 4 bases; bases outside gene matches: 9. This CDR3 is CASNRRRGGSDTQYF. For the CDR3, the DNA is TGTGCCAGCAACCGGCGGCGGGGGGGCTCAGATACGCAGTATTTT.